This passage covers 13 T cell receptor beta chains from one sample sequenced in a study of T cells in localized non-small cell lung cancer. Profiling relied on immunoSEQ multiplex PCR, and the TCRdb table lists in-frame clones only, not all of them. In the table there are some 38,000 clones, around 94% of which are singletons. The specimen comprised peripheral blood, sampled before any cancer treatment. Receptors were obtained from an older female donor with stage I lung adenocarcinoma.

CDR3 DNA sequence: TGTGCCAGCAGTTTCTCCCGGGACAGGCCCGGCTATGGCTACACCTTC. Its translation: CASSFSRDRPGYGYTF. The V gene is TRBV27, the J gene TRBJ1-2, with 8 bases fitting TRBD1. V gave up 3 bases and J gave up 4 bases; unmatched junction bases: 10. Germline values: CDR1 MNHEY, CDR2 SMNVEV (reference sequence). The length of the CDR3 is 16 residues.

CDR3: CASSLGSGGRTGELFF. CDR3 DNA: TGCGCCAGCAGCTTGGGTTCAGGGGGCAGGACCGGGGAGCTGTTTTTT. This rearrangement joins TRBV5-1 to TRBJ2-2; 8 nucleotides line up with TRBD1. This CDR3 contains 16 residues. Germline lookup yields CDR1 SGHRS and CDR2 YFSETQ. V lost 0 bases to trimming and J lost 5 bases; unmatched junction nucleotides: 6.

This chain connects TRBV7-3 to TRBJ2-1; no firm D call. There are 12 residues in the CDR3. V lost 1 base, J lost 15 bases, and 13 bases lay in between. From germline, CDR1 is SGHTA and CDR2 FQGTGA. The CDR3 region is CASSLSGGRWFF. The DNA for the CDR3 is TGTGCCAGCAGCTTAAGTGGCGGACGCTGGTTCTTC.

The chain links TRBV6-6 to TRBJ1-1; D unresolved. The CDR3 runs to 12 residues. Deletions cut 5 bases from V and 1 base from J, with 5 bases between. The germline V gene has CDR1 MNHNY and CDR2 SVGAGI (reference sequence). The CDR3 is CASSRQNTEAFF. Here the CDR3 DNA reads TGTGCCAGCAGTCGACAGAACACTGAAGCTTTCTTT.

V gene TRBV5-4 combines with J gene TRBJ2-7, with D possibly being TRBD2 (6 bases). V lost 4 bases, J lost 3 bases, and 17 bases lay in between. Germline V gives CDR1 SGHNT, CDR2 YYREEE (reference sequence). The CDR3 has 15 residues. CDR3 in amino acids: CASSPEGTPGYEQYF. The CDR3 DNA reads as TGTGCCAGCAGCCCAGAAGGGACTCCCGGCTACGAGCAGTACTTC.

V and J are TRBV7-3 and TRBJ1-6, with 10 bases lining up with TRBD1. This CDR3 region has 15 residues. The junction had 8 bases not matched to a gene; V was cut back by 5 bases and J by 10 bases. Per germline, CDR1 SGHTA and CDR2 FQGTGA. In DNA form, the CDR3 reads TGTGCCAGCAGCGTGGGACAGGGGATTACCTCACCCCTCCACTTT. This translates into CASSVGQGITSPLHF.

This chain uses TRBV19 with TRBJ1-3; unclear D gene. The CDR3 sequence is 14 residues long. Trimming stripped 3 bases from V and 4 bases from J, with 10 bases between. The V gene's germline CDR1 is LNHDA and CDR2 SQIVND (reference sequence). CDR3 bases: TGTGCCAGTAGTATTCCGGGGATCGGAAACACCATATATTTT. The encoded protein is CASSIPGIGNTIYF.

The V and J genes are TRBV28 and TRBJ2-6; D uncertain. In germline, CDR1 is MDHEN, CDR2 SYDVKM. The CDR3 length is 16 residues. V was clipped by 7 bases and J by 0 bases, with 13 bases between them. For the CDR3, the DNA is TGTGCCAGCACGGGCAGGTTAAACTCTGGGGCCAACGTCCTGACTTTC. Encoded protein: CASTGRLNSGANVLTF.

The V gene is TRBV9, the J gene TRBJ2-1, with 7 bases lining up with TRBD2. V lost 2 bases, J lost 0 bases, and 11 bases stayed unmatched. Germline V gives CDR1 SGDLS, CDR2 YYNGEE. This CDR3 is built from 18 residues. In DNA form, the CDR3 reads TGTGCCAGCAGCGTTGAGGCTAGCGGACCATTCTCCTACAATGAGCAGTTCTTC. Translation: CASSVEASGPFSYNEQFF.

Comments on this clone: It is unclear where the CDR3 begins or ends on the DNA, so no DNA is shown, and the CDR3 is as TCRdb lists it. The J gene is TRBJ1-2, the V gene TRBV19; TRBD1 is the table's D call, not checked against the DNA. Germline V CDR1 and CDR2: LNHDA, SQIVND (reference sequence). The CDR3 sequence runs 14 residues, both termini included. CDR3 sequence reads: CASSIVGFGTDKTF.

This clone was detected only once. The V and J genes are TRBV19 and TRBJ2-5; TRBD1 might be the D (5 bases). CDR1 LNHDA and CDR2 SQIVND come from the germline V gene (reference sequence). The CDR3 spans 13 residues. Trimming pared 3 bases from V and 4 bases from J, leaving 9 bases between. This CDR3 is CASSIPRVETQYF. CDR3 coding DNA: TGTGCCAGTAGTATCCCCAGGGTAGAGACCCAGTACTTC.

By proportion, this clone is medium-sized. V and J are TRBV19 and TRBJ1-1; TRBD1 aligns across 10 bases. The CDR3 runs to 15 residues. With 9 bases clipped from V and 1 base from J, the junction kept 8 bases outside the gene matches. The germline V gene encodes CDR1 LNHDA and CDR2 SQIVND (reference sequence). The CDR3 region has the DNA TGTGCCAGAACCGACAGGGGGCGGGGGAACACTGAAGCTTTCTTT. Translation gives CARTDRGRGNTEAFF.

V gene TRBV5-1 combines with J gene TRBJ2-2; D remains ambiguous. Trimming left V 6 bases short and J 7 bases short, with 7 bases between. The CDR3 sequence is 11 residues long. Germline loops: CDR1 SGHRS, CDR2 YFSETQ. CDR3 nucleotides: TGCGCCAGCAATGTGGGCGGGGAGCTGTTTTTT. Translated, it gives CASNVGGELFF.